Below are 26 T cell receptor beta chains sequenced from a single sample in a study of cytomegalovirus exposure and HLA in healthy donors. Both 60 Vbeta primers and 13 Jbeta primers went into the PCR. Method: immunoSEQ multiplex PCR; TCRdb's copy keeps in-frame clones and lacks some. The sample consists of 110,000 or so clones, approximately 80% of them appearing once. The sequenced sample consisted of PBMCs. The receptors shown here come from a woman in her 30s in good health and CMV-seronegative.

The chain combines TRBV1 with TRBJ2-1; the table's TRBD1 call for D was not verified on the DNA. TRBV1 counts as a pseudogene. This CDR3 region has 14 residues. The CDR3 loop is CTSSQDRQGNEQFF. CDR3 coding DNA: TGCACCAGCAGCCAAGATCGACAGGGCAATGAGCAGTTCTTC.

This clone is labeled medium-sized. This chain links TRBV2 with TRBJ1-5, with D unclear. Germline CDR1 is SNHLY and CDR2 is FYNNEI. The CDR3 runs 13 residues. V lost 5 bases, J lost 4 bases, and 9 bases lay in between. The DNA of the CDR3 is TGTGCCAGCAGTCTTGGACTGAATCAGCCCCAGCATTTT. Amino acid sequence: CASSLGLNQPQHF. The whole variable domain, filled in from reference TRBV2 and TRBJ1-5, reads EPEVTQTPSHQVTQMGQEVILRCVPISNHLYFYWYRQILGQKVEFLVSFYNNEISEKSEIFDDQFSVERPDGSNFTLKIRSTKLEDSAMYFCASSLGLNQPQHFGDGTRLSIL.

The V call is TRBV6-1, the J call TRBJ1-3; perhaps TRBD1 as D (5 bases). The germline V gene encodes CDR1 MNHNS and CDR2 SASEGT. V lost 5 bases, J lost 0 bases, and 8 bases lay in between. The CDR3 spans 14 residues. The CDR3 spells CASSRQSSGNTIYF. The CDR3 bases are TGTGCCAGCAGTCGACAGAGCTCTGGAAACACCATATATTTT.

This chain connects TRBV7-3 to TRBJ2-2; no reliable D call. Germline CDR1 reads SGHTA; CDR2 reads FQGTGA. CDR3 length equals 13 residues. Trimming removed 3 bases from V and 2 bases from J, with 4 bases in between. The CDR3, as DNA: TGTGCCAGCAGCTTTACTAACACCGGGGAGCTGTTTTTT. Translation: CASSFTNTGELFF.

The chain uses TRBV11-3 and TRBJ2-7, with TRBD1 matching 9 bases. Per germline, CDR1 SGHNT and CDR2 YENEEA. CDR3 length: 15 amino acids. J gave up 5 bases and V 5 bases, and 10 bases lay outside the gene matches. As DNA, the CDR3 is TGTGCCAGCAGCCCCCGGGACAGGGTGAGCAACGAGCAGTACTTC. Amino acid sequence: CASSPRDRVSNEQYF.

V and J are TRBV9 and TRBJ2-3; 7 positions match TRBD2. The CDR3 consists of 17 residues. Germline V lookup: CDR1 SGDLS, CDR2 YYNGEE. V shed 7 bases and J 0 bases; nucleotides not matched to a gene: 14. In nucleotides, the CDR3 is TGTGCCAGCTGCACAAAGACTAGCAGATCTAGCACAGATACGCAGTATTTT. It translates to CASCTKTSRSSTDTQYF.

CDR3 sequence: CASSLTRGADTQYF. Written as DNA, the CDR3 is TGTGCCAGCAGCTTAACCCGCGGCGCAGATACGCAGTATTTT. This rearrangement joins TRBV7-2 to TRBJ2-3; D gene uncertain. The germline V gene has CDR1 SGHTA and CDR2 FQGNSA. CDR3 length: 14 amino acids. V was pared by 2 bases and J by 4 bases, with 10 bases between.

In the case of this clone: The junction does not match germline at one end; this may be a read error. The chain couples TRBV2 to TRBJ1-2; no definite D call. The germline CDR1 and CDR2 sequences are SNHLY and FYNNEI. The CDR3 length is 12 residues. DNA of the CDR3: TGTGCCAGCAGAGAGGGAGACTACGGCTACACCTTC. Protein product: CASREGDYGYTF.

The rearrangement uses TRBV11-3 and TRBJ2-1, with D uncertain. Germline V CDR1 and CDR2: SGHNT, YENEEA. The V and J ends lost 5 bases and 6 bases respectively, with 8 bases between them. This CDR3 is 12 amino acids long. The CDR3 region is CASSLLSNEQFF. CDR3 nucleotides: TGTGCCAGCAGCCTACTCTCCAATGAGCAGTTCTTC.

The CDR3 loop reads CASSLEAQPQHF. The CDR3 nucleotides are TGTGCCAGCAGCTTAGAAGCTCAGCCCCAGCATTTT. The V and J genes are TRBV11-3 and TRBJ1-5; D remains ambiguous. This CDR3 comprises 12 residues. Germline-derived CDR1 and CDR2 are SGHNT and YENEEA. Deletions cut 0 bases from V and 6 bases from J, with 3 bases between.

The J gene is TRBJ2-3, the V gene TRBV19, with TRBD2 matching over 8 bases. Germline V gene data show CDR1 as LNHDA and CDR2 as SQIVND (reference sequence). The CDR3 loop spans 13 amino acids. The ends lost 7 bases at V and 6 bases at J; junction bases unmatched: 6. Written as DNA, the CDR3 is TGTGCCAGTACGGGGGGGCCGGCGGATACGCAGTATTTT. Its protein product is CASTGGPADTQYF. The full variable domain, its missing parts supplied by reference TRBV19 and TRBJ2-3, is DGGITQSPKYLFRKEGQNVTLSCEQNLNHDAMYWYRQDPGQGLRLIYYSQIVNDFQKGDIAEGYSVSREKKESFPLTVTSAQKNPTAFYLCASTGGPADTQYFGPGTRLTVL.

The chain recombines TRBV5-1 with TRBJ2-5, with a possible D match to TRBD1 (5 bases). CDR3 length: 17 residues. Germline V gene sequence: CDR1 SGHRS, CDR2 YFSETQ. Between the trimmed V and J ends, which lost 0 bases and 2 bases, there was a span of 17 bases. In DNA, the CDR3 is TGCGCCAGCAGCTTGGATCTATCAGGGCTCTATCAAGAGACCCAGTACTTC. Amino acid sequence: CASSLDLSGLYQETQYF.

The V gene is TRBV2, the J gene TRBJ2-1, with 10 bases fitting TRBD1. V shed 10 bases and J 0 bases; nucleotides not matched to a gene: 18. The germline V gene encodes CDR1 SNHLY and CDR2 FYNNEI. This CDR3 spans 19 amino acids. For the CDR3, the DNA is TGTGCCACCCGAAGATCCGGGACAGGGGTCTTAAGCTCCTACAATGAGCAGTTCTTC. This encodes CATRRSGTGVLSSYNEQFF.

This rearrangement joins TRBV9 to TRBJ2-2; 7 positions match TRBD2. J lost 4 bases, V lost 0 bases, and 9 bases had no gene match. This CDR3 region has 17 residues. Per germline, CDR1 SGDLS and CDR2 YYNGEE. DNA for the CDR3: TGTGCCAGCAGCGTAGGGGATGAGACTAGCTCCACCGGGGAGCTGTTTTTT. Translating gives CASSVGDETSSTGELFF.

V usage is TRBV27 and J usage is TRBJ1-2, with D unclear. Germline lookup yields CDR1 MNHEY and CDR2 SMNVEV (reference sequence). This CDR3 is built from 14 residues. Trimming took 3 bases from V and 8 from J, leaving 16 bases between them. CDR3 DNA sequence: TGTGCCAGCAGTTTGGGTTCCGGAGGCGTCGGCTACACCTTC. It codes for CASSLGSGGVGYTF.

J is TRBJ2-6 and V is TRBV2, with D possibly TRBD2 on 6 matching bases. The V and J ends lost 3 bases and 3 bases respectively, with 15 bases between them. The CDR3 loop spans 17 amino acids. Germline V gene sequence: CDR1 SNHLY, CDR2 FYNNEI. CDR3 nucleotide sequence: TGTGCCAGCAGTGAGCGGGGTCCCGCGGTTGGGGCCAACGTCCTGACTTTC. Amino acids: CASSERGPAVGANVLTF.

The J gene is TRBJ1-2, the V gene TRBV19; the match to TRBD1 covers 7 bases. Looked up from germline, CDR1 is LNHDA and CDR2 is SQIVND (reference sequence). V was pared by 5 bases and J by 4 bases, with 1 base of the junction left unmatched. The CDR3 covers 12 residues. The CDR3 nucleotides are TGTGCCAGTAGTGACAGGGCCTATGGCTACACCTTC. Residues: CASSDRAYGYTF.

The sample holds a few counts of this clone. The DNA of the CDR3 is TGTGCCTGGAGCCTTGGCACCTCCTACGAGCAGTACTTC. Residues: CAWSLGTSYEQYF. V usage is TRBV30 and J usage is TRBJ2-7, with D unresolved. This CDR3 region has 13 residues. The germline V gene has CDR1 GTSNPN and CDR2 SVGIG (reference sequence). V was shortened by 3 bases and J by 0 bases, with 9 bases between the two germline ends.

V usage is TRBV5-4 and J usage is TRBJ2-2, with 7 bases that match TRBD2. J was trimmed by 6 bases and V by 4 bases; bases with no gene match: 15. The CDR3 runs to 17 residues. From germline, CDR1 is SGHNT and CDR2 YYREEE (reference sequence). DNA for the CDR3: TGTGCCAGCAGCCGGGCTAGCGGCAGCTTTTCCCCCGGGGAGCTGTTTTTT. Translated: CASSRASGSFSPGELFF.

This clone was seen more than once but under ten times. This chain uses TRBV29-1 with TRBJ2-4; D uncertain. Trimming cost V 7 bases and J 10 bases, with 14 bases left between them. The germline V gene encodes CDR1 SQVTM and CDR2 ANQGSEA. The CDR3 totals 11 residues. DNA for the CDR3: TGCAGCGCTGGGCACGGTCTGATTCAGTACTTC. Translation: CSAGHGLIQYF.

This chain connects TRBV6-5 to TRBJ1-1, with D unresolved. V lost 5 bases and J 3 bases, leaving 7 bases between the germline ends. CDR1 and CDR2 from the germline V gene are MNHEY and SVGAGI. This CDR3 is 12 amino acids long. The DNA of the CDR3 is TGTGCCAGCAGTGTAAGAGACACTGAAGCTTTCTTT. Protein product: CASSVRDTEAFF.

The chain has TRBV19 and TRBJ2-1, with TRBD2 matching over 7 bases. The CDR3 loop spans 13 amino acids. Unmatched junction bases numbered 3, after V lost 7 bases and J lost 3 bases. CDR1 and CDR2 from the germline V gene are LNHDA and SQIVND (reference sequence). CDR3 amino acids: CASKGRGYNEQFF. The CDR3 bases are TGTGCCAGTAAGGGGAGGGGCTACAATGAGCAGTTCTTC.

The gene calls are TRBV6-1 and TRBJ2-1; D might be TRBD2 (7 bases). V was clipped by 9 bases and J by 7 bases, with 13 bases between them. Germline CDR1 reads MNHNS; CDR2 reads SASEGT. The CDR3 spans 12 residues. DNA for the CDR3: TGTGCCAGTGGGGGGGCGCCTAATGAGCAGTTCTTC. Its protein is CASGGAPNEQFF.

The chain recombines TRBV16 with TRBJ2-7; TRBD2 matches 7 bases. This CDR3 contains 16 residues. The junction had 6 bases not matched to a gene; V was cut back by 1 base and J by 0 bases. Germline V gives CDR1 KGHSY, CDR2 FQNENV. This CDR3 is CASSQWAGGSSYEQYF. The DNA for the CDR3 is TGTGCCAGCAGCCAATGGGCTGGCGGGAGCTCCTACGAGCAGTACTTC.

This chain joins TRBV6-1 and TRBJ2-3; tentative D call: TRBD2 (5 bases). Germline V CDR1 and CDR2: MNHNS, SASEGT. The CDR3 is 14 residues long. V was shortened by 4 bases and J by 3 bases, with 11 bases between the two germline ends. The CDR3 region is CASSAWRGTDTQYF. CDR3 DNA sequence: TGTGCCAGCAGTGCATGGAGAGGGACAGATACGCAGTATTTT.

The V and J genes are TRBV5-5 and TRBJ2-7; TRBD2 aligns across 8 bases. The germline gives CDR1 SGHKS, CDR2 YYEKEE (reference sequence). Trimming cost V 4 bases and J 4 bases; bases outside gene matches: 7. This CDR3 has 14 amino acids. CDR3 nucleotide sequence: TGTGCCAGCAGCACATCGGGGGGGCCTTACGAGCAGTACTTC. Residues: CASSTSGGPYEQYF.